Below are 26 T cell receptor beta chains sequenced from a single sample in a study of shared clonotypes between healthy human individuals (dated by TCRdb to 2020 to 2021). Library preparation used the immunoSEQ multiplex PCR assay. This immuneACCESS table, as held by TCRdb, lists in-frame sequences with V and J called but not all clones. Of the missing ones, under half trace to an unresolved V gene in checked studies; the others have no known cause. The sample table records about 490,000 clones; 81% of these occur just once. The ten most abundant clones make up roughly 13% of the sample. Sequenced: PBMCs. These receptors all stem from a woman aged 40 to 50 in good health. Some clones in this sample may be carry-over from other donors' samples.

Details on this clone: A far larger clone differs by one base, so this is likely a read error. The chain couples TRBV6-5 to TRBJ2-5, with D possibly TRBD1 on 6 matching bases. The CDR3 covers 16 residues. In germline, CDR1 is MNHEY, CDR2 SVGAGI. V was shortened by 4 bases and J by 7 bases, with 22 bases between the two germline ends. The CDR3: CASSFKQGSEEGTQYF. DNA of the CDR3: TGTGCCAGCAGTTTTAAACAGGGTTCTGAGGAAGGGACCCAGTACTTC.

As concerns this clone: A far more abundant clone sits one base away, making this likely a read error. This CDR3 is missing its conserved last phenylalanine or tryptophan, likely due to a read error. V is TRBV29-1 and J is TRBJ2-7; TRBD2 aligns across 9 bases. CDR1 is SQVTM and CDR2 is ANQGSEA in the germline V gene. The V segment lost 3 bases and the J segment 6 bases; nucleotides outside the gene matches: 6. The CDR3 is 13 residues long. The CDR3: CSVEVAGAGEQYL. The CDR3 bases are TGCAGCGTTGAGGTAGCGGGAGCTGGCGAGCAGTACTTA.

DNA for the CDR3: TGTGCCAGCAGTGAAAACAGGGGGCGAGGTCGTGAAAAACTGTTTTTT. It encodes CASSENRGRGREKLFF. The V and J genes are TRBV6-1 and TRBJ1-4; 9 bases align to TRBD1. This CDR3 is 16 amino acids long. V lost 2 bases and J lost 7; bases outside the gene matches: 8. Germline loops: CDR1 MNHNS, CDR2 SASEGT.

The CDR3 DNA reads as TGTGCCAGCAGTTTACCCGGGACGGCGAACACCGGGGAGCTGTTTTTT. Its translation is CASSLPGTANTGELFF. The chain uses TRBV28 and TRBJ2-2; TRBD1 or TRBD2 may be the D gene (5 bases each). The V end lost 2 bases, the J end lost 0 bases, and 10 bases lay between the germline ends. The germline gives CDR1 MDHEN, CDR2 SYDVKM. This CDR3 is built from 16 residues.

CDR3 loop: CASSAGLAGDTQYF. CDR3 coding DNA: TGTGCCAGCAGTGCGGGACTAGCGGGAGATACGCAGTATTTT. This chain links TRBV2 with TRBJ2-3; TRBD2 aligns across 12 bases. CDR3 size: 14 residues. Germline values: CDR1 SNHLY, CDR2 FYNNEI. The V and J ends lost 4 bases and 5 bases, in that order; junction bases with no gene match: 1.

The CDR3 region is CSVEATRESYNEQFF. The CDR3 region has the DNA TGCAGCGTTGAGGCTACGCGGGAGTCCTACAATGAGCAGTTCTTC. The chain couples TRBV29-1 to TRBJ2-1, with 7 positions matching TRBD2. The CDR3 extends over 15 amino acids. The V gene's germline CDR1 is SQVTM and CDR2 ANQGSEA. J gave up 1 base and V 3 bases, and 6 bases lay outside the gene matches.

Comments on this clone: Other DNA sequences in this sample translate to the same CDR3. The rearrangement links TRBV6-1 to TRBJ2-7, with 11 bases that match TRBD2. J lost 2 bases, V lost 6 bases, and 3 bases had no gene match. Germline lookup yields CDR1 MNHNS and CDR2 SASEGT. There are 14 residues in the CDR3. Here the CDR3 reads CASRVAGGPYEQYF. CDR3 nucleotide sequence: TGTGCCAGCAGGGTAGCGGGAGGGCCCTACGAGCAGTACTTC.

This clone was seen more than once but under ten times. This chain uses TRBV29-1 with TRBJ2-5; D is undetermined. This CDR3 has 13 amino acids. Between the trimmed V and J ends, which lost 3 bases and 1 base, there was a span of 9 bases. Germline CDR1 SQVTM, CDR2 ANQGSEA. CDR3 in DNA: TGCAGCGTTGAGTGGTACGGCCAAGAGACCCAGTACTTC. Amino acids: CSVEWYGQETQYF.

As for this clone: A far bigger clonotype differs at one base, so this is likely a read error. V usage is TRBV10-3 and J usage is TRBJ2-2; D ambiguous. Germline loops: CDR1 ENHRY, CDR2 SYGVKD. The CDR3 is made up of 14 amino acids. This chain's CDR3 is CAISRNTNTWELFF. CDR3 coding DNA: TGTGCCATCAGCCGTAACACGAACACCTGGGAGCTGTTTTTT.

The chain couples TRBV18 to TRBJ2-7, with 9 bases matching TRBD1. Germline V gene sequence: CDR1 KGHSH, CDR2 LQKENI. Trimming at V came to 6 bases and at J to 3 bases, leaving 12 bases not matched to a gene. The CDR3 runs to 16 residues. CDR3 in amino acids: CASSGSRTGVLYEQYF. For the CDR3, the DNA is TGTGCCAGCTCCGGAAGTAGGACAGGGGTACTCTACGAGCAGTACTTC.

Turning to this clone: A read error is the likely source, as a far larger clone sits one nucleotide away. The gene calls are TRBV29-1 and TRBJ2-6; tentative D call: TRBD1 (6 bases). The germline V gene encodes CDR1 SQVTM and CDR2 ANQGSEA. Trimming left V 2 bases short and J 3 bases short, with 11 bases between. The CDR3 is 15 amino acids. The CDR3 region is CSVELGQYGANVLTF. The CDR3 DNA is TGCAGCGTTGAACTGGGACAATATGGGGCCAACGTCCTGACTTTC.

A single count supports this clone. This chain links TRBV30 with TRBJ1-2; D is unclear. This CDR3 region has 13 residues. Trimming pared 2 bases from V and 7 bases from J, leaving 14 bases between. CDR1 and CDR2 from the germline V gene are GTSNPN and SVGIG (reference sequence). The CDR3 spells CAWSPQIGSGYTF. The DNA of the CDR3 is TGTGCCTGGAGTCCTCAGATCGGTTCTGGCTACACCTTC. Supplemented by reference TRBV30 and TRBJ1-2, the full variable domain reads SQTIHQWPATLVQPVGSPLSLECTVEGTSNPNLYWYRQAAGRGLQLLFYSVGIGQISSEVPQNLSASRPQDRQFILSSKKLLLSDSGFYLCAWSPQIGSGYTFGSGTRLTVV.

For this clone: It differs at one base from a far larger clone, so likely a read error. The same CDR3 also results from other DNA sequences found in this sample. CDR3 loop: CAWSIGLVGSSF. The CDR3 bases are TGTGCCTGGAGTATAGGACTAGTGGGTTCTTCTTTT. The rearrangement links TRBV30 to TRBJ2-3; 7 nucleotides agree with TRBD2. This CDR3 spans 12 amino acids. The V gene's germline CDR1 is GTSNPN and CDR2 SVGIG (reference sequence).

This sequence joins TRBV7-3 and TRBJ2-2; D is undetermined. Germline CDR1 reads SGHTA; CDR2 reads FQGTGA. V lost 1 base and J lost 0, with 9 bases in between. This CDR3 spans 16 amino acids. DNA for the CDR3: TGTGCCAGCAGCTTAAGGCCAAGCGCGAACACCGGGGAGCTGTTTTTT. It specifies CASSLRPSANTGELFF.

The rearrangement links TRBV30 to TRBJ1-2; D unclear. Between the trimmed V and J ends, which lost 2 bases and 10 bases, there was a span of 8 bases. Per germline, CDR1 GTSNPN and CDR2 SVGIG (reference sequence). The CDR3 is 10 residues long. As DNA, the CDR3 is TGTGCCTGGAGTAGAGGTGTCTACACCTTC. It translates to CAWSRGVYTF.

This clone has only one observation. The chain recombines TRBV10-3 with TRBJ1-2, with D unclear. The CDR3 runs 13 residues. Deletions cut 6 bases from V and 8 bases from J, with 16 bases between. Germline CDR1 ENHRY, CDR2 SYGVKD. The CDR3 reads CAISDGTVGGYTF. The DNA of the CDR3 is TGTGCCATCAGCGACGGAACCGTTGGCGGCTACACCTTC.

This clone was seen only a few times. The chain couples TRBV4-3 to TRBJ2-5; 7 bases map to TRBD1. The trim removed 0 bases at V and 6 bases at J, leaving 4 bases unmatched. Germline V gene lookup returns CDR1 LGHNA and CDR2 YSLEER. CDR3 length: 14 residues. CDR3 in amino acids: CASSQDRGGKTQYF. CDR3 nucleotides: TGCGCCAGCAGCCAAGATCGAGGGGGCAAGACCCAGTACTTC.

CDR3: CASDSVYSYNEQFF. DNA of the CDR3: TGTGCCAGCGACTCGGTCTACTCCTACAATGAGCAGTTCTTC. The chain couples TRBV2 to TRBJ2-1, with D uncertain. CDR1 is SNHLY and CDR2 is FYNNEI in the germline V gene. The CDR3 length is 14 residues. The V gene lost 8 bases and the J gene lost 0 bases, with 11 bases spanning the gap.

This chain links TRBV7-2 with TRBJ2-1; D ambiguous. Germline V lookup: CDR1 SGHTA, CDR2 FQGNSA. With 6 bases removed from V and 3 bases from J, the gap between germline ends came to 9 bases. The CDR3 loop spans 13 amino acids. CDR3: CASRENLYNEQFF. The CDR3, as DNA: TGTGCCAGCAGGGAGAACCTCTACAATGAGCAGTTCTTC.

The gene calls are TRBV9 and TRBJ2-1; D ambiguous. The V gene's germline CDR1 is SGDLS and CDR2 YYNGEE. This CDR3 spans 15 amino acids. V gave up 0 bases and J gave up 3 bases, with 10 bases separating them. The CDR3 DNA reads TGTGCCAGCAGCGTAGTAGGTAGTGACTACAATGAGCAGTTCTTC. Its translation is CASSVVGSDYNEQFF.

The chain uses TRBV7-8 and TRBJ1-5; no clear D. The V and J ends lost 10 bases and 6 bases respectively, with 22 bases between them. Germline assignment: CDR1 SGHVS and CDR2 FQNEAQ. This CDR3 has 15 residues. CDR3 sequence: CATEMEASPGQPQHF. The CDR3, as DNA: TGTGCCACCGAAATGGAGGCCTCGCCGGGTCAGCCCCAGCATTTT.

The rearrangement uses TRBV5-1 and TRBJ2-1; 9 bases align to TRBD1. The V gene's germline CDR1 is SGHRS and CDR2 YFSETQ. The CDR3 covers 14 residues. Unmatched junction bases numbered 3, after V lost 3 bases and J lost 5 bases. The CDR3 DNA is TGCGCCAGCAGCTCGGGACAGGGAAACAATGAGCAGTTCTTC. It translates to CASSSGQGNNEQFF.

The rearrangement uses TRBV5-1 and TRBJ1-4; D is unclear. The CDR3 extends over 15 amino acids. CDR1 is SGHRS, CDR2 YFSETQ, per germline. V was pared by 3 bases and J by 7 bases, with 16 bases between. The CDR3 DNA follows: TGCGCCAGCAGCTCATCCCTCGGAAATTCTGAAAAACTGTTTTTT. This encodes CASSSSLGNSEKLFF.

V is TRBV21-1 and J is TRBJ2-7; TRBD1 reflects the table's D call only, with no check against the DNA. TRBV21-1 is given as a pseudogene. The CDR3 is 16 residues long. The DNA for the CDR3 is TGTGCCAGCAGCAAAGGCCGGAGACAGAGCTCCTACGAGCAGTACTTC. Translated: CASSKGRRQSSYEQYF.

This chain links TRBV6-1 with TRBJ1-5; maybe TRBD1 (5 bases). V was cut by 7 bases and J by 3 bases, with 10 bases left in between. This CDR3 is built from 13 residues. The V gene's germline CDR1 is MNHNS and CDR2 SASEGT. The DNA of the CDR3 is TGTGCCAGCAAACAGGTAATCAATCAGCCCCAGCATTTT. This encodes CASKQVINQPQHF.

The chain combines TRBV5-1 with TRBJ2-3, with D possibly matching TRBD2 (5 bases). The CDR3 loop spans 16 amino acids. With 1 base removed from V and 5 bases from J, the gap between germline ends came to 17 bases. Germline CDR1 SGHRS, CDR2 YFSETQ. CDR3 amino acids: CASSLFAGLGKDTQYF. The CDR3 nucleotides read TGCGCCAGCAGCTTGTTCGCGGGCCTTGGGAAAGATACGCAGTATTTT.